These 2 T cell receptor beta chains share one sample of origin, sequenced in a study of T cell changes during pregnancy in multiple sclerosis (dated by TCRdb to between 2017 and 2020). To prepare the library, the immunoSEQ multiplex PCR assay was applied. Here the immuneACCESS table is served through TCRdb, limited to in-frame sequences with V and J called. Missing clones are a known gap in these copies; in checked studies unresolved V genes cover under half, and the rest lacks a known reason. The sample table contains around 60,000 clones; only one count was recorded for 92% of them. Of the sample, around 2.8% is held by the ten largest clones. The sample was peripheral blood, taken in the second trimester of pregnancy. The receptors here all came from a female donor in good health, enrolled as a control in a pregnancy study.

The chain employs TRBV2 and TRBJ2-1; 10 bases are shared with TRBD2. The trim removed 7 bases at V and 10 bases at J, leaving 10 bases unmatched. Germline V lookup: CDR1 SNHLY, CDR2 FYNNEI. This CDR3 comprises 14 residues. CDR3 nucleotide sequence: TGTGCCAGCACTCCCAGCGGGGGGGCCGGGGAGCAGTTCTTC. Translated: CASTPSGGAGEQFF.

V gene TRBV27 combines with J gene TRBJ2-3, with a tentative D call TRBD2 (7 bases). Germline CDR1 is MNHEY and CDR2 is SMNVEV (reference sequence). The V end was cut by 8 bases, the J end by 4 bases, with 16 bases between. The CDR3 contains 14 residues. CDR3 bases: TGTGCCAGCGGAGGGGGAGGGCGTCCAGATACGCAGTATTTT. Translating it yields CASGGGGRPDTQYF.